The 9 T cell receptor beta chains below all came from one sample that was sequenced in a study of shared clonotypes between healthy human individuals. Assay: immunoSEQ multiplex PCR; the TCRdb copy retains only in-frame clones and omits some. The data hold 490,000 or so clones, with 79% observed a single time. Sequencing was carried out using PBMCs. Source of these receptors: a woman aged 40 to 49 in good health. Some clones in this sample may be carry-over from other donors' samples.

CDR3 sequence (DNA): TGTGCCAGCAGCTCCGACAGGAGGTGGGAGGCCTCTTCCTATGGCTACACCTTC. Translating gives CASSSDRRWEASSYGYTF. The genes are TRBV7-9 and TRBJ1-2; a weak D match, TRBD1 (6 bases). Deletions cut 4 bases from V and 4 bases from J, with 25 bases between. The V gene's germline CDR1 is SEHNR and CDR2 FQNEAQ (reference sequence). The CDR3 runs to 18 residues.

The chain recombines TRBV7-2 with TRBJ2-7; D may be TRBD1 (5 bases). V was cut by 5 bases and J by 1 base, with 9 bases left in between. The CDR3 length is 13 residues. In germline, CDR1 is SGHTA, CDR2 FQGNSA. CDR3 nucleotide sequence: TGTGCCAGCAGCGGTCAGGGATCCTACGAGCAGTACTTC. Its translation: CASSGQGSYEQYF.

For this clone: A far larger clone is only one base removed, so a read error is likely. This chain links TRBV2 with TRBJ2-7; TRBD1 aligns across 8 bases. The CDR3 length is 11 residues. Looked up from germline, CDR1 is SNHLY and CDR2 is FYNNEI. For the CDR3, the DNA is TGTGTCAGCATCCAGGGGGCCGAGCAGTACTTC. It is translated as CVSIQGAEQYF.

V is TRBV19 and J is TRBJ2-3; tentative D call: TRBD2 (5 bases). V gave up 5 bases and J gave up 5 bases, with 17 bases separating them. The V gene's germline CDR1 is LNHDA and CDR2 SQIVND (reference sequence). This CDR3 has 15 amino acids. The CDR3, as DNA: TGTGCCAGTAGTCGACTACGAACTAGAGAAGATACGCAGTATTTT. This gives the protein CASSRLRTREDTQYF.

The rearrangement joins TRBV5-1 to TRBJ2-3; 12 bases fit TRBD2. CDR1 SGHRS and CDR2 YFSETQ come from the germline V gene. The CDR3 spans 15 residues. V trimming: 4 bases; J trimming: 4 bases; junction bases outside the gene matches: 4. As DNA, the CDR3 is TGCGCCAGCAGCCCCGGGACTAGCGGGCCAGATACGCAGTATTTT. Protein sequence: CASSPGTSGPDTQYF.

J is TRBJ2-1 and V is TRBV7-3; no reliable D call. This CDR3 contains 15 residues. Trimming took 2 bases from V and 2 from J, leaving 10 bases between them. Germline V lookup: CDR1 SGHTA, CDR2 FQGTGA. The CDR3 sequence is CASSLEVGTYNEQFF. The CDR3 DNA is TGTGCCAGCAGCTTAGAAGTGGGTACCTACAATGAGCAGTTCTTC.

The chain carries TRBV7-9 and TRBJ2-7, with 7 bases identical to TRBD1. This CDR3 is built from 15 residues. The germline gives CDR1 SEHNR, CDR2 FQNEAQ (reference sequence). Trimming at V came to 5 bases and at J to 3 bases, leaving 10 bases not matched to a gene. The CDR3 DNA is TGTGCCAGCAGCCGAAGAACAGGGGAAGGCTACGAGCAGTACTTC. Translation gives CASSRRTGEGYEQYF.

Regarding this clone: Other DNA sequences in this sample translate to the same CDR3. This rearrangement joins TRBV5-1 to TRBJ1-1, with D maybe TRBD1 (6 bases). CDR1 and CDR2 from the germline V gene are SGHRS and YFSETQ. V lost 0 bases to trimming and J lost 0 bases, with 6 bases between them. The CDR3 sequence is 14 residues long. CDR3 sequence (DNA): TGCGCCAGCAGCTTGGGGACAGTGAACACTGAAGCTTTCTTT. It codes for CASSLGTVNTEAFF. Supplemented by reference TRBV5-1 and TRBJ1-1, the full variable domain reads KAGVTQTPRYLIKTRGQQVTLSCSPISGHRSVSWYQQTPGQGLQFLFEYFSETQRNKGNFPGRFSGRQFSNSRSEMNVSTLELGDSALYLCASSLGTVNTEAFFGQGTRLTVV.

V gene TRBV28 combines with J gene TRBJ2-1; possibly TRBD1 for D (6 bases). From germline, CDR1 is MDHEN and CDR2 SYDVKM. The CDR3 covers 14 residues. Trimming pared 6 bases from V and 4 bases from J, leaving 13 bases between. In DNA form, the CDR3 reads TGTGCCAGCAGCAACCGACAGGCGTACAATGAGCAGTTCTTC. Its protein product is CASSNRQAYNEQFF.